There are a few counts of the clone carrying this T cell receptor (beta chain). Its antigen remains unknown. With 5 bases clipped from V and 9 bases from J, the junction kept 3 bases outside the gene matches. Germline V lookup: CDR1 SGHAT, CDR2 FQNNGV. There are 14 residues in the CDR3. This specimen belongs to a study of shared clonotypes between healthy human individuals. Study results and limitations: How much donors shared clonotypes was expected to be affected by sequencing depth. Naive subsets typically showed greater estimated richness than memory subsets.

The assay was immunoSEQ multiplex PCR, and TCRdb's table has in-frame clones only and misses some. The sample shows about 730,000 clones, roughly 72% of them seen only once. Study donors comprised healthy, HIV-negative adults devoid of recent acute infection or vaccination. The sample taken for sequencing was memory CD4+ T cells sorted from blood. The sample's subset: CD45RA-negative fraction. The gene calls are TRBV11-2 and TRBJ2-1, with 14 bases identical to TRBD2. The TCR originated in a woman aged 30 to 39 in good health. In DNA form, the CDR3 reads TGTGCCAGCAGCCGGACTAGCGGGAGGACTGAGCAGTTCTTC. Translation gives CASSRTSGRTEQFF. Drawing the rest from reference TRBV11-2 and TRBJ2-1, the complete variable domain is EAGVAQSPRYKIIEKRQSVAFWCNPISGHATLYWYQQILGQGPKLLIQFQNNGVVDDSQLPKDRFSAERLKGVDSTLKIQPAKLEDSAVYLCASSRTSGRTEQFFGPGTRLTVL.